Shown below are 10 T cell receptor beta chains from a single sample sequenced in a study of shared clonotypes between healthy human individuals. Only in-frame clones appear in the TCRdb table, and some are missing; sequencing was by immunoSEQ multiplex PCR. The data hold over 700,000 clones, with 55% to 80% observed a single time. The sample comprised memory CD4+ T cells sorted from blood. Described subset: CD45RA-negative fraction. The receptor set was obtained from a woman aged 30 to 39 in good health.

The chain links TRBV6-5 to TRBJ2-7, with TRBD1 identical over 8 bases. Germline loops: CDR1 MNHEY, CDR2 SVGAGI. The CDR3 spans 15 residues. V lost 7 bases and J lost 2; bases outside the gene matches: 10. CDR3 in DNA: TGTGCCAGCACCTCCGGACAGGGTGCGACCTACGAGCAGTACTTC. It codes for CASTSGQGATYEQYF.

This chain links TRBV5-1 with TRBJ2-7, with TRBD2 matching 11 bases. The CDR3 has 15 residues. Looked up from germline, CDR1 is SGHRS and CDR2 is YFSETQ. Trimming cost V 7 bases and J 6 bases; bases outside gene matches: 12. DNA of the CDR3: TGCGCCAGCTCTCTGTCAGCGACTAGCGGGACCGAGCAGTACTTC. Protein sequence: CASSLSATSGTEQYF.

The chain combines TRBV28 with TRBJ1-1, with no clear D. The CDR3 covers 13 residues. CDR1 is MDHEN, CDR2 SYDVKM, per germline. The ends were cut back, 9 bases at V and 3 bases at J, with 14 bases in the middle. The CDR3: CASTGRSYTEAFF. In DNA form, the CDR3 reads TGTGCCAGTACGGGGAGGTCTTACACTGAAGCTTTCTTT.

Details on this clone: This same CDR3 is encoded by further DNA sequences in the sample. The chain employs TRBV28 and TRBJ2-7; the D gene is possibly TRBD2 (5 bases). Deletions cut 3 bases from V and 1 base from J, with 7 bases between. The CDR3 sequence is 13 residues long. Germline assignment: CDR1 MDHEN and CDR2 SYDVKM. As DNA, the CDR3 is TGTGCCAGCAGTTTTGGCGGGTCCTACGAGCAGTACTTC. This encodes CASSFGGSYEQYF.

The chain recombines TRBV5-1 with TRBJ2-1; TRBD2 matches at 8 bases. The CDR3 has 16 amino acids. Germline trimming cut 4 bases from V and 9 bases from J; bases unmatched to any gene: 15. Germline V gene sequence: CDR1 SGHRS, CDR2 YFSETQ. DNA of the CDR3: TGCGCCAGCAGCGCCGGGACTAGGGGGGTGTTTGCTGAGCAGTTCTTC. Its translation: CASSAGTRGVFAEQFF.

The rearrangement links TRBV6-1 to TRBJ1-2; possibly TRBD1 for D (6 bases). The CDR3 totals 15 residues. V lost 4 bases, J lost 2 bases, and 14 bases lay in between. Germline CDR1 MNHNS, CDR2 SASEGT. This CDR3 is CASSAQEGVNYGYTF. Written as DNA, the CDR3 is TGTGCCAGCAGTGCGCAGGAGGGGGTCAACTATGGCTACACCTTC.

V and J are TRBV18 and TRBJ2-1; TRBD2 agrees at 7 bases. CDR1 and CDR2 from the germline V gene are KGHSH and LQKENI. With 5 bases clipped from V and 6 bases from J, the junction kept 10 bases outside the gene matches. The CDR3 totals 15 residues. The CDR3 sequence is CASSNRGLGVNEQFF. CDR3 sequence (DNA): TGTGCCAGCTCAAACAGAGGACTAGGGGTCAATGAGCAGTTCTTC.

J is TRBJ1-3 and V is TRBV19; possibly TRBD1 for D (5 bases). V was clipped by 6 bases and J by 0 bases, with 15 bases between them. Germline V gene sequence: CDR1 LNHDA, CDR2 SQIVND (reference sequence). The CDR3 loop spans 16 amino acids. CDR3 region: CASSTGTANSGNTIYF. CDR3 DNA sequence: TGTGCCAGTAGCACCGGGACCGCGAACTCTGGAAACACCATATATTTT.

This clone has a single count. The J gene is TRBJ1-4, the V gene TRBV28, with no clear D. The V gene lost 3 bases and the J gene lost 7 bases, with 12 bases spanning the gap. The CDR3 extends over 14 amino acids. The V gene's germline CDR1 is MDHEN and CDR2 SYDVKM. The CDR3 protein is CASSFFGPPEKLFF. The CDR3 nucleotides are TGTGCCAGCAGTTTTTTCGGACCCCCTGAAAAACTGTTTTTT.

The chain recombines TRBV6-1 with TRBJ2-7, with D tentatively TRBD1 (5 bases). The CDR3 runs to 14 residues. Germline CDR1 reads MNHNS; CDR2 reads SASEGT. Trimming stripped 3 bases from V and 7 bases from J, with 16 bases between. As DNA, the CDR3 is TGTGCCAGCAGTGAGTGGACGGACATGGGGGAGCAGTACTTC. Translated: CASSEWTDMGEQYF.